A selection of T cell receptor beta chains follows, all from one sample in a study of T-cell reconstitution after alpha-beta-depleted transplantation in children. A single record per CDR3 protein comes from TCRdb applying MiXCR to the PCR reads. The sample includes over 550,000 distinct CDR3 sequences, 8% to 11% of them seen just once. The sequences come from PBMCs from the stem cell graft donor, collected from the stem cell graft. These TCRs come from a human donor who donated a stem cell graft to a child with acute myeloid leukemia. Each CDR3 is given with its conserved first and last residue. D genes are given only for firm matches. Size is omitted from some rows. Given values are once, few, many or a class for expanded clones.

-,TRBV28,few,TRBJ1-2,TGTGCCAGCAGTTTATCAGGGTCTGCGGGTGGCTACACCTTC,CASSLSGSAGGYTF
-,TRBV15,few,TRBJ2-3,TGTGCCACCCACCGGGGGCCCTCTAGCGCAGATACGCAGTATTTT,CATHRGPSSADTQYF
TRBD2,TRBV9,many,TRBJ2-2,TGTGCCAGCAGCGCCGGACTAGGCTTCACCGGGGAGCTGTTTTTT,CASSAGLGFTGELFF
-,TRBV24-1,many,TRBJ1-5,TGTGCCACCAGTGGAAGGAGCAATCAGCCCCAGCATTTT,CATSGRSNQPQHF
-,TRBV20-1,-,TRBJ2-1,TGCAGTGCTTGGACTCAGGGCCAGTTCTTC,CSAWTQGQFF
-,TRBV7-3,-,TRBJ2-2,TGTGCCAGCAGCCCTCCTGCACCCGGGGAGCTGTTTTTT,CASSPPAPGELFF
TRBD2,TRBV20-1,-,TRBJ2-2,TGCAGTGCTAGTCTTCTAGCGGGAGGTTCCAGGGAGCTGTTTTTT,CSASLLAGGSRELFF
-,TRBV5-1,few,TRBJ2-3,TGCGCCAGCAGCTTGGCACTGACTAGTCACAGCACAGATACGCAGTATTTT,CASSLALTSHSTDTQYF
TRBD1,TRBV28,-,TRBJ1-1,TGTGCCACCCTCTTTAGGGGGCAGTGGACTGAAGCTTTCTTT,CATLFRGQWTEAFF
TRBD1,TRBV19,-,TRBJ1-4,TGTGCCAGTAGGACGGACAGGGAGGCAACTAATGAAAAACTGTTTTTT,CASRTDREATNEKLFF
-,TRBV7-9,many,TRBJ2-7,TGTGCCAGCAGCCGTCAGGACTACGAGCAGTACTTC,CASSRQDYEQYF
TRBD1,TRBV14,few,TRBJ1-1,TGTGCCAGCAGCCCCCATTGGACAGGGAACACTGAAGCTTTCTTT,CASSPHWTGNTEAFF
-,TRBV20-1,-,TRBJ1-5,TGCTGTGCTACGATGGACAGCTTCAATCAGCCCCAGCATTTT,CCATMDSFNQPQHF
TRBD2,TRBV3-1,-,TRBJ2-7,TGTGCCAGCAGCCAGGGAGGGGCCTACGAGCAGTACTTC,CASSQGGAYEQYF
TRBD2,TRBV15,many,TRBJ2-1,TGTGCCACCAGCAGAGGAGGGCGGGAGAGGAATGAGCAGTTCTTC,CATSRGGRERNEQFF
-,TRBV12-3/TRBV12-4,many,TRBJ2-3,TGTGCCAGCAAGGTGCGCTCCACAGATACGCAGTATTTT,CASKVRSTDTQYF
-,TRBV4-1,many,TRBJ2-5,TGCGCCAGCAGCCAAGTTCCGGAGACCCAGTACTTC,CASSQVPETQYF
TRBD2,TRBV6-1,few,TRBJ2-1,TGTGCCAGCACCCCAAGGACTAGCGACTTATTCTACAATGAGCAGTTCTTC,CASTPRTSDLFYNEQFF
TRBD1,TRBV7-2,many,TRBJ2-3,TGTGCCAGCAGCTCCGGGACAGGGTATGGCACAGATACGCAGTATTTT,CASSSGTGYGTDTQYF
-,TRBV20-1,many,TRBJ1-5,TGCAGTGCTGGCAGGGCGAGCAATCAGCCCCAGCATTTT,CSAGRASNQPQHF
TRBD2,TRBV20-1,few,TRBJ2-7,TGCAGTGCGGTGGGACTAGCTTACGAGCAGTACTTC,CSAVGLAYEQYF
TRBD1,TRBV13,few,TRBJ1-6,TGTGCCAGCAGCCTCATACCGGGACAGGGGTATAATTCACCCCTCCACTTT,CASSLIPGQGYNSPLHF
-,TRBV28,few,TRBJ1-1,TGTGGGTCCAGGATGAACACTGAAGCTTTCTTT,CGSRMNTEAFF